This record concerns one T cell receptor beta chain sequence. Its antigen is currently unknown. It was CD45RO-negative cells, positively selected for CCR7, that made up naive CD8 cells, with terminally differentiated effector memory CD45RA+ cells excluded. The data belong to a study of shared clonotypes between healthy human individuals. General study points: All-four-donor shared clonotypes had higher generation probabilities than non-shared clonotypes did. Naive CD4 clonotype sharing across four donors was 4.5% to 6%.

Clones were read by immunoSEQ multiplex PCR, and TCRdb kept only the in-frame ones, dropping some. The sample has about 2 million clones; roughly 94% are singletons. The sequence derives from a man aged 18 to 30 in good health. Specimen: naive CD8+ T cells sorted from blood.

The CDR3 region has the DNA TGTGCCAGCAGCTTAGTGGCAGGGGGCTACCCTGGCTACACCTTC. Translating gives CASSLVAGGYPGYTF. J is TRBJ1-2 and V is TRBV13; 8 nucleotides agree with TRBD1. In germline, CDR1 is PRHDT, CDR2 FYEKMQ (reference sequence). After removal of 1 base from V and 7 bases from J, the junction contained 8 bases not matched to a gene. This CDR3 has 15 amino acids. Combining the CDR3 with reference TRBV13 and TRBJ1-2 gives the whole variable domain AAGVIQSPRHLIKEKRETATLKCYPIPRHDTVYWYQQGPGQDPQFLISFYEKMQSDKGSIPDRFSAQQFSDYHSELNMSSLELGDSALYFCASSLVAGGYPGYTFGSGTRLTVV.